The 19 T cell receptor beta chains given below trace back to one sample, sequenced in a study of blood T cell repertoires in COVID-19. The table came from immunoSEQ multiplex PCR; TCRdb's copy has only in-frame clones and leaves some out. The sample has a few hundred thousand clones; about nine tenths are singletons. The source material was peripheral blood. The receptors shown here come from a person aged 18-29 years with COVID-19, enrolled during active disease.

This chain's CDR3 is CASSPGGNTEAFF. The DNA of the CDR3 is TGTGCCAGCAGTCCAGGAGGGAACACTGAAGCTTTCTTT. This chain uses TRBV6-5 with TRBJ1-1, with unresolved D. The CDR3 spans 13 residues. V gave up 5 bases and J gave up 1 base, with 8 bases separating them. CDR1 and CDR2 from the germline V gene are MNHEY and SVGAGI.

This rearrangement joins TRBV6-1 to TRBJ2-7; maybe TRBD2 (6 bases). CDR1 is MNHNS, CDR2 SASEGT, per germline. The ends were cut back, 2 bases at V and 2 bases at J, with 16 bases in the middle. CDR3 length equals 16 residues. The CDR3 reads CASSENDLGGTYEQYF. In DNA, the CDR3 is TGTGCCAGCAGTGAAAATGATCTCGGCGGGACCTACGAGCAGTACTTC.

The chain carries TRBV7-9 and TRBJ1-1, with 11 nucleotides matching TRBD1. Looked up from germline, CDR1 is SEHNR and CDR2 is FQNEAQ (reference sequence). V dropped 5 bases and J dropped 0; count of bases not matched to a gene: 5. This CDR3 contains 16 residues. The CDR3 loop is CASSPDRGPLNTEAFF. The CDR3 DNA sequence: TGTGCCAGCAGCCCGGACAGGGGGCCGTTGAACACTGAAGCTTTCTTT.

J is TRBJ2-3 and V is TRBV7-6; no firm D call. CDR1 is SGHVS, CDR2 FNYEAQ, per germline. V was cut by 1 base and J by 0 bases, with 5 bases left in between. The CDR3 is made up of 14 amino acids. CDR3 DNA: TGTGCCAGCAGCTTAGGGCCTAGCACAGATACGCAGTATTTT. It specifies CASSLGPSTDTQYF. Together with reference TRBV7-6 and TRBJ2-3, the CDR3 gives the full variable domain: GAGVSQSPRYKVTKRGQDVALRCDPISGHVSLYWYRQALGQGPEFLTYFNYEAQQDKSGLPNDRFSAERPEGSISTLTIQRTEQRDSAMYRCASSLGPSTDTQYFGPGTRLTVL.

This rearrangement joins TRBV4-1 to TRBJ1-5; D ambiguous. The CDR3 is 15 amino acids. The ends were cut back, 6 bases at V and 1 base at J, with 13 bases in the middle. Germline V gene data show CDR1 as MGHRA and CDR2 as YSYEKL. The chain's CDR3 is CASRLSFGSNQPQHF. CDR3 in DNA: TGCGCCAGCAGACTGTCTTTCGGGAGCAATCAGCCCCAGCATTTT.

The J gene is TRBJ1-6, the V gene TRBV2; TRBD1 is a possible D gene (6 bases). The germline CDR1 and CDR2 sequences are SNHLY and FYNNEI. V lost 5 bases and J 7 bases, leaving 15 bases between the germline ends. The length of the CDR3 is 15 residues. The CDR3 here is CASSLQGSKNSPLHF. CDR3 coding DNA: TGTGCCAGCAGTTTACAGGGTTCTAAGAATTCACCCCTCCACTTT.

The CDR3 nucleotides are TGTGCCAGCAGCGCCATTCGAGGCACAGATACGCAGTATTTT. The encoded protein is CASSAIRGTDTQYF. V usage is TRBV5-4 and J usage is TRBJ2-3, with unresolved D. CDR3 length: 14 amino acids. Germline V lookup: CDR1 SGHNT, CDR2 YYREEE (reference sequence). V dropped 4 bases and J dropped 1 base, with 10 bases sitting between them.

This rearrangement joins TRBV19 to TRBJ1-1; tentatively, D is TRBD1 (6 bases). This CDR3 is 14 amino acids long. V dropped 3 bases and J dropped 4 bases, with 12 bases sitting between them. Germline CDR1 LNHDA, CDR2 SQIVND (reference sequence). The CDR3 is CASSMGGGGTEAFF. CDR3 DNA: TGTGCCAGTAGTATGGGAGGGGGGGGCACTGAAGCTTTCTTT.

The rearrangement links TRBV9 to TRBJ1-1; D not certain. CDR3 length: 13 residues. The V gene's germline CDR1 is SGDLS and CDR2 YYNGEE. V gave up 3 bases and J gave up 0 bases, with 6 bases separating them. This CDR3 is CASSASLNTEAFF. CDR3 nucleotides: TGTGCCAGCAGCGCGAGCCTGAACACTGAAGCTTTCTTT.

The chain combines TRBV6-6 with TRBJ1-1; D perhaps matches TRBD1 (6 bases). Germline V gene lookup returns CDR1 MNHNY and CDR2 SVGAGI (reference sequence). V lost 6 bases and J 0 bases, leaving 26 bases between the germline ends. The CDR3 is 19 residues long. Here the CDR3 reads CASSSIEWGPGAVNTEAFF. The CDR3 coding sequence is TGTGCCAGCAGCTCTATCGAATGGGGGCCCGGCGCGGTGAACACTGAAGCTTTCTTT.

This rearrangement joins TRBV5-1 to TRBJ1-2; TRBD1 matches 9 bases. The CDR3 runs 15 residues. V dropped 4 bases and J dropped 1; count of bases not matched to a gene: 5. Looked up from germline, CDR1 is SGHRS and CDR2 is YFSETQ. Written as DNA, the CDR3 is TGCGCCAGCAGCCCAGGACAGGGGCATAACTATGGCTACACCTTC. Translated: CASSPGQGHNYGYTF.

The chain uses TRBV6-2 or TRBV6-3 and TRBJ2-5; possible D gene TRBD1, 6 bases. V lost 5 bases, J lost 1 base, and 14 bases lay in between. The CDR3 extends over 15 amino acids. The V gene's germline CDR1 is MNHEY and CDR2 SVGEGT. CDR3: CASSTGTGFQETQYF. CDR3 coding DNA: TGTGCCAGCAGTACAGGGACGGGATTCCAAGAGACCCAGTACTTC.

This chain links TRBV5-1 with TRBJ2-7; 13 bases fit TRBD2. The CDR3 has 16 residues. V was clipped by 4 bases and J by 4 bases; unmatched bases: 8. Germline CDR1 and CDR2: SGHRS and YFSETQ. The CDR3: CASSRSGTSGEYEQYF. CDR3 in DNA: TGCGCCAGCAGCCGCTCGGGGACTAGCGGGGAGTACGAGCAGTACTTC.

The chain uses TRBV6-1 and TRBJ2-1; the match to TRBD2 covers 12 bases. The length of the CDR3 is 17 residues. The junction had 5 bases not matched to a gene; V was cut back by 3 bases and J by 2 bases. CDR1 and CDR2 from the germline V gene are MNHNS and SASEGT. CDR3 DNA: TGTGCCAGCAGTGACGCCGGACTAGCGGGGACCTACAATGAGCAGTTCTTC. As protein: CASSDAGLAGTYNEQFF.

In its sample, this clone was seen once. V is TRBV6-2 or TRBV6-3 and J is TRBJ2-1; 8 bases map to TRBD1. After removal of 0 bases from V and 2 bases from J, the junction contained 3 bases not matched to a gene. This CDR3 has 16 residues. The germline V gene has CDR1 MNHEY and CDR2 SVGEGT. CDR3 nucleotide sequence: TGTGCCAGCAGTTACTCGAAACAGGGGGCCTACAATGAGCAGTTCTTC. This encodes CASSYSKQGAYNEQFF.

The V and J genes are TRBV5-4 and TRBJ2-1; D is undetermined. CDR3 length: 15 residues. CDR1 is SGHNT and CDR2 is YYREEE in the germline V gene (reference sequence). Trimming stripped 3 bases from V and 0 bases from J, with 10 bases between. In nucleotides, the CDR3 is TGTGCCAGCAGCTCCGAACATCGCTCCTACAATGAGCAGTTCTTC. Its translation: CASSSEHRSYNEQFF.

The J gene is TRBJ2-2, the V gene TRBV5-6; D gene ambiguous. Trimming stripped 2 bases from V and 0 bases from J, with 11 bases between. Per germline, CDR1 SGHDT and CDR2 YYEEEE. The CDR3 length is 16 residues. The CDR3 protein is CASSFARLSNTGELFF. The CDR3 DNA is TGTGCCAGCAGCTTTGCCAGGCTATCGAACACCGGGGAGCTGTTTTTT. Variable domain in full (rest from reference TRBV5-6 and TRBJ2-2): DAGVTQSPTHLIKTRGQQVTLRCSPKSGHDTVSWYQQALGQGPQFIFQYYEEEERQRGNFPDRFSGHQFPNYSSELNVNALLLGDSALYLCASSFARLSNTGELFFGEGSRLTVL.

This clone was detected once. The chain employs TRBV10-2 and TRBJ1-2; TRBD1 matches at 10 bases. Germline assignment: CDR1 WSHSY and CDR2 SAAADI. The ends lost 6 bases at V and 7 bases at J; junction bases unmatched: 5. This CDR3 has 13 amino acids. The CDR3 sequence is CASRETGGGGYTF. DNA for the CDR3: TGCGCCAGCAGAGAGACAGGGGGCGGTGGCTACACCTTC.

This chain joins TRBV9 and TRBJ1-1; 10 nucleotides line up with TRBD1. Germline V gene sequence: CDR1 SGDLS, CDR2 YYNGEE. There are 15 residues in the CDR3. The ends lost 3 bases at V and 6 bases at J; junction bases unmatched: 8. The CDR3 loop is CASSGPGTGVAEAFF. CDR3 DNA: TGTGCCAGCAGCGGACCCGGGACAGGGGTCGCTGAAGCTTTCTTT. The whole variable domain, remainder taken from reference TRBV9 and TRBJ1-1, is DSGVTQTPKHLITATGQRVTLRCSPRSGDLSVYWYQQSLDQGLQFLIQYYNGEERAKGNILERFSAQQFPDLHSELNLSSLELGDSALYFCASSGPGTGVAEAFFGQGTRLTVV.